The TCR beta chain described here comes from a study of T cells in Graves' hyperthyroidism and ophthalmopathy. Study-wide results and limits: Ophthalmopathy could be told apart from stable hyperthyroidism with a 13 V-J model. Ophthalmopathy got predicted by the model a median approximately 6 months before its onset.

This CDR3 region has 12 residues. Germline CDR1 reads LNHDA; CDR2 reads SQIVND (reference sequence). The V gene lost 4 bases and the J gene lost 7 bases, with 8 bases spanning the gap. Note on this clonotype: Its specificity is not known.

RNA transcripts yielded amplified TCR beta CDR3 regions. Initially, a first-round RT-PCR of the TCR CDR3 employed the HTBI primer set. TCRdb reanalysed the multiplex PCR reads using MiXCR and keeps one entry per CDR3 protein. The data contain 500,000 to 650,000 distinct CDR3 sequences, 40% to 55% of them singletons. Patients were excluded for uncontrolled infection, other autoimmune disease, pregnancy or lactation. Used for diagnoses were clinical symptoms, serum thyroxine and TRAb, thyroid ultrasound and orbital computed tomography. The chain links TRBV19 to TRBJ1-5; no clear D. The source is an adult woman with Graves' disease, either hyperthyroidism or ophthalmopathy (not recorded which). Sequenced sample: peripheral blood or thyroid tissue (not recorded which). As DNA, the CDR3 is TGTGCCAGTAGTAGTGCAGCACAGCCCCAGCATTTT. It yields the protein CASSSAAQPQHF.